The rows below give T cell receptor beta chains drawn from one sample of a study of neurological immune-mediated disorders. TCRdb reprocessed the 5' RACE reads via MiXCR and lists one record per CDR3 protein. Here the sample spans tens of thousands of distinct CDR3 sequences, around 10% being singletons. Specimen: PBMCs. The receptors come from a man in his 60s with HTLV-1-associated myelopathy (HAM/TSP). The CDR3 runs from the conserved cysteine through the conserved F or W. Each record gives: J gene, clone size, D gene, V gene, CDR3 protein, CDR3 DNA. The D gene is left open where the match is weak. The size of a clone is reported for some rows only, either as once, few or many, or as a class for expanded clones.

TRBJ2-2 many - TRBV12-3/TRBV12-4 CASRGKRRFNTGELFF TGTGCCAGCAGGGGAAAGAGAAGATTTAACACCGGGGAGCTGTTTTTT
TRBJ2-2 many TRBD1 TRBV7-9 CASSQAGQGLTTGELFF TGTGCCAGCAGCCAAGCTGGACAGGGGCTAACCACCGGGGAGCTGTTTTTT
TRBJ2-1 - TRBD2 TRBV19 CASSLTSGSSYNEQFF TGTGCCAGTAGCCTGACTAGCGGTAGCTCCTACAATGAGCAGTTCTTC
TRBJ2-5 - TRBD2 TRBV7-2 CASILRAGGRETQYF TGTGCCAGCATCTTAAGGGCGGGAGGGCGTGAGACCCAGTACTTC
TRBJ2-7 - - TRBV10-2 CASSEFYKVEQYF TGCGCCAGCAGCGAGTTTTACAAGGTAGAGCAGTACTTC
TRBJ2-1 many - TRBV2 CASRSGGPEQFF TGTGCCAGCAGGTCTGGCGGTCCGGAGCAGTTCTTC
TRBJ1-5 medium-sized - TRBV20-1 CSARVCRQETQPQHF TGCAGTGCTAGGGTCTGCCGACAGGAGACTCAGCCCCAGCATTTT
TRBJ2-3 many - TRBV10-3 CAISGLVTDTQYF TGTGCCATCAGTGGGTTAGTCACAGATACGCAGTATTTT
TRBJ2-3 many - TRBV4-3 CASSQEIFTDTQYF TGCGCCAGCAGCCAAGAGATCTTCACAGATACGCAGTATTTT
TRBJ2-7 many TRBD2 TRBV6-1 CASSEGLAGEQYF TGTGCCAGCAGTGAGGGACTAGCCGGCGAGCAGTACTTC
TRBJ2-7 many TRBD2 TRBV10-2 CASKISGSSPQGSEQYF TGCGCCAGCAAGATTAGCGGGAGCTCGCCCCAGGGGAGCGAGCAGTACTTC
TRBJ2-5 - TRBD2 TRBV20-1 CSARIPSSGTQETQYF TGCAGTGCTAGAATTCCGTCTAGCGGGACCCAAGAGACCCAGTACTTC
TRBJ2-7 - - TRBV29-1 CSVRDLYYEQYF TGCAGCGTCCGGGACCTCTACTATGAGCAGTACTTC
TRBJ2-7 many TRBD1 TRBV4-1 CASSQGGTGVVYEQYF TGCGCCAGCAGCCAAGGAGGGACAGGGGTGGTTTACGAGCAGTACTTC
TRBJ2-5 many - TRBV5-1 CASSPMGPGETQYF TGCGCCAGCAGCCCGATGGGACCTGGGGAGACCCAGTACTTC
TRBJ2-7 medium-sized TRBD1 TRBV5-1 CASSSTRDRSYEQYF TGCGCCAGCAGCTCGACCCGGGACAGGAGCTACGAGCAGTACTTC
TRBJ2-5 many - TRBV9 CASSVEAPGETQYF TGTGCCAGCAGCGTAGAAGCCCCGGGCGAGACCCAGTACTTC
TRBJ2-5 many - TRBV7-6 CASSLAAGGTQYF TGTGCCAGCAGCTTAGCGGCAGGCGGGACCCAGTACTTC
TRBJ1-2 - TRBD1 TRBV12-3/TRBV12-4 CASLGTGTYTF TGTGCCAGCTTAGGGACAGGGACCTACACCTTC
TRBJ2-3 - TRBD2 TRBV20-1 CSARAVFTGTSGRARTDTQYF TGCAGTGCTAGGGCCGTATTCACCGGGACTAGCGGGAGGGCCCGCACAGATACGCAGTATTTT
TRBJ1-5 many - TRBV6-6 CASSPPWGASNQPQHF TGTGCCAGCAGCCCCCCTTGGGGGGCAAGCAATCAGCCCCAGCATTTT
TRBJ2-7 many - TRBV2 CASSDLGPGEQYF TGTGCCAGCAGTGATTTAGGGCCGGGGGAGCAGTACTTC
TRBJ1-1 medium-sized - TRBV7-9 CASSLEGGTEAFF TGTGCCAGCAGCTTAGAGGGCGGCACTGAAGCTTTCTTT
TRBJ2-2 many TRBD2 TRBV7-2 CASSNSGIYTGELFF TGTGCCAGCAGCAATAGCGGGATCTACACCGGGGAGCTGTTTTTT
TRBJ2-5 medium-sized TRBD2 TRBV20-1 CSARLAGVRETQYF TGCAGTGCTCGACTAGCGGGAGTCAGAGAGACCCAGTACTTC